This section outlines one T cell receptor beta chain sequence together with its context. The antigen remains unidentified. Primers: 60 Vbeta forward and 13 Jbeta reverse. Original processing notes: In a later analysis, of 79 million or so unique beta chains, roughly 10 million appeared in at least two donors. Measured with immunoSEQ multiplex PCR; TCRdb has only the in-frame clones, and not every one. V and J calls and clone size come straight from that table; D and trimming were deduced from the DNA. This sample's table has 150,000 or so clones. This specimen comes from a study of cytomegalovirus exposure and HLA in healthy donors. Study outcomes and limitations: Relative to the roughly 700-donor mean, N-insertions were reportedly fewer in an Asian-associated ancestry cluster in a later analysis. Within the data, a cluster of highly shared sequence variants was likely a sequencing artifact.

The CDR3 sequence is 14 residues long. Trimming removed 7 bases from V and 4 bases from J; junction bases left unmatched: 8. The germline gives CDR1 LNHDA, CDR2 SQIVND (reference sequence). J is TRBJ1-1 and V is TRBV19; TRBD1 agrees at 8 bases. The sequence was collected from a middle-aged woman in good health and CMV-seropositive. Material for sequencing was PBMCs. DNA of the CDR3: TGTGCCAGTACCGGCGGACAGGGAGTCACTGAAGCTTTCTTT. This gives the protein CASTGGQGVTEAFF.